This entry concerns a single T cell receptor beta chain. Here immunoSEQ multiplex PCR was the method, and the copy in TCRdb shows in-frame clones only, minus some. The repertoire holds about 2.4 million clones, with approximately 94% as singletons. These data come from a study of shared clonotypes between healthy human individuals. The sequencing sample was made of naive CD4+ T cells from PBMCs. Regarding subset: CD45RA+ positively selected. This TCR came from a man between 18 and 35 years old in good health. Some clones in this sample may be carry-over from other donors' samples.

CDR3 in amino acids: CASSSSPTRVYEQYF. The CDR3 coding sequence is TGTGCCAGCAGCTCCAGCCCAACTAGAGTCTACGAGCAGTACTTC. The chain carries TRBV11-2 and TRBJ2-5, with D possibly matching TRBD2 (5 bases). The J call may be in error: the DNA end matches TRBJ2-7 better. There are 15 residues in the CDR3. Germline loops: CDR1 SGHAT, CDR2 FQNNGV.